What follows are 8 T cell receptor beta chains derived from one specimen sequenced in a study of CD8 T cells in Susac syndrome. Random hexamers were used to reverse transcribe about 0.45 to 1 ug of RNA. TCRdb passed the immunoSEQ multiplex PCR reads through MiXCR, listing each CDR3 protein once. Of approximately 100,000 distinct CDR3 sequences listed, 85% to 95% are singletons. The specimen sequenced was CD8+ T cells from PBMCs. Receptor source: a human donor in good health.

This chain links TRBV11-2 with TRBJ1-3, with a tentative D call TRBD1 (5 bases). The CDR3 is 17 residues long. Germline V lookup: CDR1 SGHAT, CDR2 FQNNGV. Trimming pared 6 bases from V and 3 bases from J, leaving 21 bases between. The CDR3 loop is CASSLRIQGLSGNTIYF. The DNA of the CDR3 is TGTGCCAGCAGTCTAAGGATCCAGGGCTTGAGTGGAAACACCATATATTTT.

The chain combines TRBV19 with TRBJ2-6; D remains unclear. The CDR3 is 15 residues long. Germline V CDR1 and CDR2: LNHDA, SQIVND (reference sequence). V was cut by 3 bases and J by 0 bases, with 6 bases left in between. The CDR3 sequence: CASSIKGSGANVLTF. In DNA form, the CDR3 reads TGTGCCAGTAGTATCAAGGGCTCTGGGGCCAACGTCCTGACTTTC.

V and J are TRBV2 and TRBJ2-7; tentatively, D is TRBD1 or TRBD2 (5 bases each). Germline values: CDR1 SNHLY, CDR2 FYNNEI. Between the trimmed V and J ends, which lost 4 bases and 5 bases, there was a span of 12 bases. This CDR3 is built from 13 residues. The CDR3 protein is CASSAGPGDEQYF. For the CDR3, the DNA is TGTGCCAGCAGTGCGGGACCAGGAGACGAGCAGTACTTC.

V gene TRBV27 combines with J gene TRBJ1-4, with D maybe TRBD1 (5 bases). From germline, CDR1 is MNHEY and CDR2 SMNVEV (reference sequence). Trimming took 2 bases from V and 8 from J, leaving 15 bases between them. This CDR3 is built from 15 residues. CDR3 region: CASSLLMAGREKLFF. The CDR3 DNA reads TGTGCCAGCAGTTTACTGATGGCGGGGCGGGAAAAACTGTTTTTT.

The genes are TRBV7-2 and TRBJ2-6, with TRBD2 as a possible D gene (5 bases). Germline lookup yields CDR1 SGHTA and CDR2 FQGNSA. The CDR3 length is 18 residues. V dropped 1 base and J dropped 0 bases, with 13 bases sitting between them. The CDR3 nucleotides read TGTGCCAGCAGCTTAGTCGGGGTTTCCTCCTCTGGGGCCAACGTCCTGACTTTC. Its protein product is CASSLVGVSSSGANVLTF.

The CDR3 region has the DNA TGTGCCAGCAGTTACGACAGATCCAGCGGAAACACCATATATTTT. Residues: CASSYDRSSGNTIYF. This chain connects TRBV6-5 to TRBJ1-3, with a weak D call TRBD1 (5 bases). The CDR3 length is 15 residues. The germline V and J ends were trimmed by 2 bases and 4 bases, with 12 bases remaining between them. Looked up from germline, CDR1 is MNHEY and CDR2 is SVGAGI.

CDR3 in amino acids: CASSQEGGRGALNYGYTF. CDR3 nucleotides: TGTGCCAGCAGCCAAGAGGGGGGGAGGGGTGCTCTTAACTATGGCTACACCTTC. The chain employs TRBV3-1 and TRBJ1-2; TRBD1 is a possible D gene (5 bases). The V gene lost 0 bases and the J gene lost 1 base, with 18 bases spanning the gap. The CDR3 spans 18 residues. Germline CDR1 reads LGHDT; CDR2 reads YNNKEL (reference sequence).

This clonotype has just one count. The V and J genes are TRBV10-3 and TRBJ2-3; tentatively, D is TRBD2 (6 bases). The germline CDR1 and CDR2 sequences are ENHRY and SYGVKD. The CDR3 covers 14 residues. Trimming shortened V by 6 bases and J by 4 bases, and 14 bases separated the two germline ends. This chain's CDR3 is CAISGTASADTQYF. The CDR3 nucleotides read TGTGCCATCAGCGGGACTGCCAGCGCAGATACGCAGTATTTT.